This TCR beta chain came from a study of blood T cell repertoires in COVID-19. As originally analysed: The assay estimated nucleated cells by amplifying reference gene primers. Sequencing was performed with immunoSEQ multiplex PCR; in TCRdb, only in-frame clones are kept and a portion is missing. From that table come the V and J calls and clone size; the DNA was used to work out D and trimming. The sample has 270,000 or so clones, just under 90% seen once. This clone was observed a single time. The germline V gene encodes CDR1 MGHRA and CDR2 YSYEKL. The V gene lost 6 bases and the J gene lost 6 bases, with 11 bases spanning the gap. The CDR3 runs 13 residues.

The J gene is TRBJ2-2, the V gene TRBV4-1; unclear D gene. Sequencing was performed on PBMCs or T cells enriched from blood (not recorded which). The receptor comes from a woman aged 30 to 39 with acute COVID-19. The CDR3, as DNA: TGCGCCAGCAGACCCGTCGGAGCCGGGGAGCTGTTTTTT. Translation gives CASRPVGAGELFF.